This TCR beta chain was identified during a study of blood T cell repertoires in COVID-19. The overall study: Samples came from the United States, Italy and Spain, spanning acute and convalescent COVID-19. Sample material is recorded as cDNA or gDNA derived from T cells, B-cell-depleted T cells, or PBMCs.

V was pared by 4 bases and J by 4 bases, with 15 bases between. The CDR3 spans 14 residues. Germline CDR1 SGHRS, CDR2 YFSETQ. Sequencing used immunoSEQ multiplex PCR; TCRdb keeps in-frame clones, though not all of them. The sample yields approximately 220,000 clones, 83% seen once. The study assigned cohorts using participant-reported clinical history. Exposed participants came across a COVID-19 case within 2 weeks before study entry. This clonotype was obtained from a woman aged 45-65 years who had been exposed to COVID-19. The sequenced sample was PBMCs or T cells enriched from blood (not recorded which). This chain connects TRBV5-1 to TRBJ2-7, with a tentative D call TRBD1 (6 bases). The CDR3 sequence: CASSGGFKGYEQYF. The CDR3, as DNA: TGCGCCAGCAGCGGGGGCTTTAAAGGTTACGAGCAGTACTTC.